This T cell receptor (beta chain) was identified in a study of CD4+ T cells in melanoma. Notes on the study in general: Diverse differentiation states were reported for melanoma neoantigen-specific CD4+ T cells. A reported correlation linked neoantigen-specific CD4+ T cells to CD8+, macrophage and B cell function.

In the case of this clone: Its antigen is currently unknown. This specimen includes other DNA sequences encoding the same CDR3.

Sequencing used immunoSEQ multiplex PCR; TCRdb keeps in-frame clones, though not all of them. The sample contains around 100,000 clones, approximately 92% of which appear only once. This CDR3 region has 13 residues. Germline V gene lookup returns CDR1 WSHSY and CDR2 SAAADI. Trimming removed 6 bases at V and 0 bases at J, with 8 bases between. This TCR was sampled from a human donor with melanoma. The rearrangement joins TRBV10-2 to TRBJ1-1; D is unclear. Sequencing was performed on peripheral blood. In DNA form, the CDR3 reads TGCGCCAGCAGCGCCGGGGTGAACACTGAAGCTTTCTTT. Protein sequence: CASSAGVNTEAFF.